These 32 T cell receptor beta chains share one sample of origin, sequenced in a study of blood T cell repertoires in COVID-19. Assay used: immunoSEQ multiplex PCR; TCRdb lists only in-frame clones, some missing. The table lists roughly 160,000 clones, roughly 80% of them singletons, with 6.5% to 9.5% in the top ten. The sequencing sample was made of peripheral blood. Every receptor here comes from a woman older than 75 with COVID-19, enrolled during active disease.

The rearrangement links TRBV4-1 to TRBJ2-1; D is undetermined. Trimming took 1 base from V and 2 from J, leaving 6 bases between them. This CDR3 has 14 residues. Germline loops: CDR1 MGHRA, CDR2 YSYEKL. CDR3 protein: CASSQGLTYNEQFF. CDR3 in DNA: TGCGCCAGCAGCCAAGGCCTAACCTACAATGAGCAGTTCTTC.

The table lists this clone with a count of one. The rearrangement uses TRBV2 and TRBJ2-1; a weak D match, TRBD1 (5 bases). CDR1 and CDR2 (germline): SNHLY, FYNNEI. The CDR3 contains 14 residues. V lost 6 bases to trimming and J lost 2 bases, with 11 bases between them. CDR3 sequence: CASREPGTYNEQFF. Written as DNA, the CDR3 is TGTGCCAGCAGGGAGCCAGGGACCTACAATGAGCAGTTCTTC.

This clone is labeled hyperexpanded. This chain connects TRBV6-5 to TRBJ1-1, with a possible D match to TRBD1 (6 bases). V was shortened by 0 bases and J by 7 bases, with 9 bases between the two germline ends. This CDR3 has 13 residues. Germline CDR1 MNHEY, CDR2 SVGAGI. DNA of the CDR3: TGTGCCAGCAGTTACTCTTGGGGACATGAAGCTTTCTTT. Protein product: CASSYSWGHEAFF.

The chain has TRBV19 and TRBJ1-4; D not resolved. The CDR3 totals 18 residues. Germline V gives CDR1 LNHDA, CDR2 SQIVND (reference sequence). V gave up 7 bases and J gave up 1 base, with 22 bases separating them. The CDR3 reads CASTSRATRRVTNEKLFF. The CDR3 DNA reads as TGTGCCAGTACATCAAGGGCAACACGGAGGGTAACTAATGAAAAACTGTTTTTT.

In its sample, this clone was seen a few times. V is TRBV3-1 (or the pseudogene TRBV3-2) and J is TRBJ2-3; 7 bases match TRBD1. Germline-derived CDR1 and CDR2 are LGHDT and YNNKEL (reference sequence). The CDR3 has 13 residues. Trimming cost V 4 bases and J 8 bases; bases outside gene matches: 6. In DNA, the CDR3 is TGTGCCAGCAGCCTAAGACAGGGTGGTACGCAGTATTTT. This codes for CASSLRQGGTQYF.

The gene calls are TRBV5-8 and TRBJ2-4, with TRBD2 as a possible D gene (5 bases). Trimming removed 3 bases from V and 0 bases from J, with 10 bases in between. In germline, CDR1 is SGHTS, CDR2 YDEGEE. CDR3 size: 15 residues. CDR3 nucleotides: TGTGCCAGCAGCTCGACTACCGCAGCCAAAAACATTCAGTACTTC. Translation: CASSSTTAAKNIQYF.

This chain joins TRBV7-9 and TRBJ1-6; maybe TRBD1 (6 bases). V lost 6 bases and J lost 7, with 10 bases in between. This CDR3 has 13 amino acids. The germline CDR1 and CDR2 sequences are SEHNR and FQNEAQ (reference sequence). This CDR3 reads CASSSQGNSPLHF. CDR3 nucleotide sequence: TGTGCCAGCAGTTCCCAGGGGAATTCACCCCTCCACTTT.

J is TRBJ2-2 and V is TRBV2, with D possibly being TRBD2 (5 bases). Looked up from germline, CDR1 is SNHLY and CDR2 is FYNNEI. CDR3 length equals 14 residues. Trimming pared 6 bases from V and 5 bases from J, leaving 13 bases between. CDR3 loop: CASSAQLVTGELFF. The CDR3 DNA reads TGTGCCAGCAGCGCCCAACTAGTTACCGGGGAGCTGTTTTTT.

The gene calls are TRBV12-3 or TRBV12-4 and TRBJ1-5; D uncertain. The CDR3 covers 12 residues. Deletions cut 7 bases from V and 7 bases from J, with 11 bases between. DNA of the CDR3: TGTGCCAGCACGAATCGAGAACAGCCCCAGCATTTT. It yields the protein CASTNREQPQHF.

V and J are TRBV6-5 and TRBJ2-7, with TRBD1 identical over 8 bases. The CDR3 sequence is 15 residues long. V shed 7 bases, J shed 3 bases, and the junction held 11 bases outside the gene matches. Looked up from germline, CDR1 is MNHEY and CDR2 is SVGAGI. For the CDR3, the DNA is TGTGCCAGCATCAAGGGGGCAGGGGGCTACTACGAGCAGTACTTC. It yields the protein CASIKGAGGYYEQYF.

This sequence joins TRBV9 and TRBJ1-3, with 7 bases that match TRBD1. Germline trimming cut 4 bases from V and 4 bases from J; bases unmatched to any gene: 5. CDR1 and CDR2 from the germline V gene are SGDLS and YYNGEE. The CDR3 runs to 14 residues. In nucleotides, the CDR3 is TGTGCCAGCAGCCCGACAGGGCACGGAAACACCATATATTTT. Its protein product is CASSPTGHGNTIYF.

This clone has a single count. The chain employs TRBV5-1 and TRBJ1-2; 11 bases are shared with TRBD1. V shed 4 bases, J shed 8 bases, and the junction held 7 bases outside the gene matches. Germline CDR1 and CDR2: SGHRS and YFSETQ. CDR3 length: 14 amino acids. In DNA form, the CDR3 reads TGCGCCAGCAGCCAGGGACAGGGGGTTGGCGGCTACACCTTC. The encoded protein is CASSQGQGVGGYTF. Drawing the rest from reference TRBV5-1 and TRBJ1-2, the complete variable domain is KAGVTQTPRYLIKTRGQQVTLSCSPISGHRSVSWYQQTPGQGLQFLFEYFSETQRNKGNFPGRFSGRQFSNSRSEMNVSTLELGDSALYLCASSQGQGVGGYTFGSGTRLTVV.

This chain connects TRBV19 to TRBJ2-7; weak D call: TRBD2 (5 bases). The CDR3 is 15 residues long. Germline CDR1 LNHDA, CDR2 SQIVND (reference sequence). V lost 1 base and J 4 bases, leaving 14 bases between the germline ends. The CDR3 DNA is TGTGCCAGTAGTATAGCTCGGGATACAAGTTACGAGCAGTACTTC. This sequence encodes CASSIARDTSYEQYF.

This chain joins TRBV2 and TRBJ1-2, with 7 bases matching TRBD1. CDR1 SNHLY and CDR2 FYNNEI come from the germline V gene. The CDR3 is 14 residues long. V was pared by 5 bases and J by 4 bases, with 7 bases of the junction left unmatched. The CDR3 coding sequence is TGTGCCAGCAGTAGACAGGGTCTCGCCTATGGCTACACCTTC. Amino acid sequence: CASSRQGLAYGYTF.

The rearrangement uses TRBV18 and TRBJ2-1; no definite D call. The CDR3 runs 14 residues. Per the germline V gene, CDR1 is KGHSH and CDR2 is LQKENI. The germline V and J ends were trimmed by 3 bases and 9 bases, with 15 bases remaining between them. The CDR3 spells CASSPSNGFSEQFF. The DNA of the CDR3 is TGTGCCAGCTCACCCTCCAATGGCTTCTCTGAGCAGTTCTTC.

This chain links TRBV4-1 with TRBJ2-1; 12 bases line up with TRBD2. This CDR3 spans 15 amino acids. After removal of 2 bases from V and 12 bases from J, the junction contained 8 bases not matched to a gene. Germline V gene sequence: CDR1 MGHRA, CDR2 YSYEKL. The CDR3 sequence is CASSQQTSGGSAQFF. CDR3 coding DNA: TGCGCCAGCAGCCAACAGACTAGCGGGGGTAGTGCGCAGTTCTTC.

The chain has TRBV5-1 and TRBJ1-4, with D possibly being TRBD1 (5 bases). In germline, CDR1 is SGHRS, CDR2 YFSETQ. The V gene lost 4 bases and the J gene lost 7 bases, with 17 bases spanning the gap. The CDR3 is made up of 15 amino acids. In DNA, the CDR3 is TGCGCCAGCAGCGCAGCAGGGCGAGGCAGTGAAAAACTGTTTTTT. This encodes CASSAAGRGSEKLFF.

The chain recombines TRBV3-1 (or the pseudogene TRBV3-2) with TRBJ2-3, with 8 bases matching TRBD2. Germline V CDR1 and CDR2: LGHDT, YNNKEL (reference sequence). The V segment lost 4 bases and the J segment 1 base; nucleotides outside the gene matches: 4. The CDR3 runs 15 residues. The CDR3 loop is CASSPGLEGTDTQYF. CDR3 bases: TGTGCCAGCAGCCCGGGACTAGAAGGCACAGATACGCAGTATTTT.

The rearrangement links TRBV2 to TRBJ1-1, with 8 bases aligning to TRBD1. The junction had 6 bases not matched to a gene; V was cut back by 5 bases and J by 4 bases. The CDR3 has 14 amino acids. Germline V gene data show CDR1 as SNHLY and CDR2 as FYNNEI. The CDR3 region has the DNA TGTGCCAGCAGTCAACAGGGGGTGACCACTGAAGCTTTCTTT. Its protein product is CASSQQGVTTEAFF.

This chain connects TRBV21-1 to TRBJ1-4. TRBV21-1 is a pseudogene locus. This CDR3 comprises 16 residues. For the CDR3, the DNA is TGTGCCAGCAGTCCCGGGGGGATTGCAACTAATGAAAAACTGTTTTTT. It specifies CASSPGGIATNEKLFF.

This clone is a singleton in its sample. V gene TRBV5-1 combines with J gene TRBJ2-7; 10 bases line up with TRBD2. This CDR3 comprises 18 residues. Germline CDR1 and CDR2: SGHRS and YFSETQ. The ends lost 4 bases at V and 0 bases at J; junction bases unmatched: 13. The CDR3 loop is CASSLQPSGRAVSYEQYF. CDR3 in DNA: TGCGCCAGCAGCCTTCAACCGAGCGGGAGGGCCGTCTCCTACGAGCAGTACTTC.

This rearrangement joins TRBV6-5 to TRBJ1-1, with 11 positions matching TRBD1. There are 14 residues in the CDR3. From germline, CDR1 is MNHEY and CDR2 SVGAGI. V lost 7 bases to trimming and J lost 4 bases; unmatched junction nucleotides: 5. CDR3 DNA: TGTGCCAGCACCAGGACAGGGGGCATCACTGAAGCTTTCTTT. It translates to CASTRTGGITEAFF.

V and J are TRBV7-9 and TRBJ2-7, with a weak D call TRBD2 (7 bases). Looked up from germline, CDR1 is SEHNR and CDR2 is FQNEAQ (reference sequence). The CDR3 extends over 13 amino acids. V was pared by 7 bases and J by 4 bases, with 14 bases between. The CDR3 nucleotides are TGTGCCAGCAAGGTTGCGGGGGCGTACGAGCAGTACTTC. Translated: CASKVAGAYEQYF.

The CDR3 DNA is TGTGCCAGCAGCGTAGGTAATGGCAGAAACTCTGGAAACACCATATATTTT. It encodes CASSVGNGRNSGNTIYF. This sequence joins TRBV9 and TRBJ1-3; D call uncertain. Germline values: CDR1 SGDLS, CDR2 YYNGEE. The CDR3 runs 17 residues. V was shortened by 0 bases and J by 0 bases, with 13 bases between the two germline ends.

The chain couples TRBV19 to TRBJ2-1; maybe TRBD2 (5 bases). The CDR3 sequence is 13 residues long. V gave up 5 bases and J gave up 8 bases, with 13 bases separating them. The V gene's germline CDR1 is LNHDA and CDR2 SQIVND (reference sequence). The CDR3 DNA reads as TGTGCCAGTAGTCTCGCTAGCTTTTATGAGCAGTTCTTC. This codes for CASSLASFYEQFF.

The chain has TRBV28 and TRBJ2-6, with a weak D call TRBD1 (6 bases). Per germline, CDR1 MDHEN and CDR2 SYDVKM. The V and J ends lost 2 bases and 0 bases respectively, with 14 bases between them. The CDR3 is made up of 18 amino acids. This CDR3 reads CASSLGGGGPSGANVLTF. CDR3 coding DNA: TGTGCCAGCAGTTTAGGGGGTGGGGGCCCCTCTGGGGCCAACGTCCTGACTTTC.

The rearrangement uses TRBV4-2 and TRBJ2-7; possible D gene TRBD1, 6 bases. V was cut by 3 bases and J by 0 bases, with 15 bases left in between. The CDR3 covers 16 residues. Looked up from germline, CDR1 is LGHNA and CDR2 is YNFKEQ. The CDR3 here is CASSQVPGATSYEQYF. CDR3 sequence (DNA): TGTGCCAGCAGCCAGGTCCCAGGGGCCACCTCCTACGAGCAGTACTTC.

The chain couples TRBV15 to TRBJ2-1; TRBD2 matches 10 bases. This CDR3 is built from 18 residues. J lost 4 bases, V lost 1 base, and 10 bases had no gene match. CDR1 is LNHNV, CDR2 YYDKDF, per germline (reference sequence). Written as DNA, the CDR3 is TGTGCCACCAGCAGAGGGAGTTGGGGGACTAGCGCGTACAATGAGCAGTTCTTC. As protein: CATSRGSWGTSAYNEQFF.

The chain employs TRBV6-2 or TRBV6-3 and TRBJ2-7, with D maybe TRBD1 (6 bases). Germline V CDR1 and CDR2: MNHEY, SVGEGT. The CDR3 sequence is 17 residues long. V was cut by 2 bases and J by 0 bases, with 17 bases left in between. CDR3 protein: CASSYPIRDKSSYEQYF. The CDR3 nucleotides are TGTGCCAGCAGTTACCCGATCCGGGACAAGAGCTCCTACGAGCAGTACTTC.

As to this clone: One end of the junction varies from germline; a read error may be responsible. J is TRBJ1-6 and V is TRBV3-1 (or the pseudogene TRBV3-2); D may be TRBD1 (5 bases). This CDR3 region has 15 residues. Germline V gene sequence: CDR1 LGHDT, CDR2 YNNKEL (reference sequence). This CDR3 is CASRQGGGYQSPLHF. In nucleotides, the CDR3 is TGTGCCAGCAGACAAGGTGGGGGGTATCAATCACCCCTCCACTTT.

The table lists this clone with a count of one. This CDR3 reads CASRKLQGVNTEAFF. The DNA for the CDR3 is TGTGCCAGCAGGAAATTACAGGGCGTAAACACTGAAGCTTTCTTT. The genes are TRBV6-5 and TRBJ1-1; possible D gene TRBD1, 6 bases. Germline V CDR1 and CDR2: MNHEY, SVGAGI. The CDR3 is 15 residues long. Trimming removed 6 bases from V and 2 bases from J, with 16 bases in between.

This sequence joins TRBV3-1 (or the pseudogene TRBV3-2) and TRBJ1-1; D remains unclear. With 1 base removed from V and 5 bases from J, the gap between germline ends came to 8 bases. There are 13 residues in the CDR3. Looked up from germline, CDR1 is LGHDT and CDR2 is YNNKEL (reference sequence). The CDR3 here is CASSQVPRTEAFF. In DNA form, the CDR3 reads TGTGCCAGCAGCCAAGTGCCGAGGACTGAAGCTTTCTTT.